These 23 T cell receptor beta chains share one sample of origin, sequenced in a study of control samples from healthy donors and cancer patients. Assay: immunoSEQ multiplex PCR; the TCRdb copy retains only in-frame clones and omits some. The data contain 170,000 or so clones, roughly 89% of them singletons. Sequenced input: blood. Every receptor here comes from a woman between 50 and 59 years old in good health.

In its sample, this clone was seen once. This chain joins TRBV9 and TRBJ2-5; D assignment may be TRBD1 or TRBD2 (5 bases each). CDR1 SGDLS and CDR2 YYNGEE come from the germline V gene. The CDR3 has 15 residues. V gave up 4 bases and J gave up 4 bases, with 17 bases separating them. CDR3 sequence (DNA): TGTGCCAGCAGCTCGCGCCCCGGGGCTGCAGAGACCCAGTACTTC. This encodes CASSSRPGAAETQYF.

The V and J genes are TRBV6-1 and TRBJ1-6; the D is unclear. The CDR3 sequence is 12 residues long. Trimming removed 1 base from V and 11 bases from J, with 6 bases in between. Germline V gene sequence: CDR1 MNHNS, CDR2 SASEGT. The CDR3 sequence is CASSEGGTPLHF. For the CDR3, the DNA is TGTGCCAGCAGTGAAGGAGGGACACCCCTCCACTTT.

The chain uses TRBV7-2 and TRBJ2-1; D is perhaps TRBD1 or TRBD2 (6 bases each). Germline CDR1 and CDR2: SGHTA and FQGNSA. Trimming removed 5 bases at V and 10 bases at J, with 18 bases between. This CDR3 is 14 amino acids long. This CDR3 is CASSPGAGFEEQFF. DNA of the CDR3: TGTGCCAGCAGCCCGGGGGCAGGGTTCGAAGAGCAGTTCTTC. Based on the CDR3 plus reference TRBV7-2 and TRBJ2-1, the full variable domain is GAGVSQSPSNKVTEKGKDVELRCDPISGHTALYWYRQSLGQGLEFLIYFQGNSAPDKSGLPSDRFSAERTGGSVSTLTIQRTQQEDSAVYLCASSPGAGFEEQFFGPGTRLTVL.

In its sample, this clone was seen a few times. V gene TRBV24-1 combines with J gene TRBJ1-1; D uncertain. Germline loops: CDR1 KGHDR, CDR2 SFDVKD. This CDR3 has 15 amino acids. The V gene lost 9 bases and the J gene lost 1 base, with 17 bases spanning the gap. CDR3 region: CATRGAGNTNTEAFF. In DNA form, the CDR3 reads TGTGCCACCCGTGGTGCGGGGAATACGAACACTGAAGCTTTCTTT.

The chain couples TRBV7-2 to TRBJ1-6; possibly TRBD1 for D (5 bases). The CDR3 extends over 15 amino acids. Germline-derived CDR1 and CDR2 are SGHTA and FQGNSA. V was cut by 4 bases and J by 7 bases, with 14 bases left in between. The CDR3 nucleotides read TGTGCCAGCAGCTCTCAGGGAATAGGCAATTCACCCCTCCACTTT. As protein: CASSSQGIGNSPLHF.

The CDR3 coding sequence is TGTGCCCACAGGGCCTCTTCGAACACCGGGGAGCTGTTTTTT. It encodes CAHRASSNTGELFF. The rearrangement joins TRBV6-5 to TRBJ2-2, with D perhaps matching TRBD1 (6 bases). V shed 11 bases and J shed 0 bases, with 13 bases lying between them. This CDR3 comprises 14 residues. The germline gives CDR1 MNHEY, CDR2 SVGAGI.

V is TRBV7-2 and J is TRBJ2-3; a possible D gene is TRBD2 (5 bases). Germline V gives CDR1 SGHTA, CDR2 FQGNSA. CDR3 length equals 13 residues. The ends were cut back, 4 bases at V and 4 bases at J, with 9 bases in the middle. The CDR3: CASSSPGADTQYF. The CDR3 nucleotides are TGTGCCAGCAGCTCACCCGGGGCAGATACGCAGTATTTT.

This chain joins TRBV10-1 and TRBJ2-7; 8 positions match TRBD1. The CDR3 is made up of 18 amino acids. The V gene end was trimmed by 9 bases and the J gene end by 3 bases; junction bases not matched to a gene: 22. Germline loops: CDR1 WNHNN, CDR2 SYGVQD (reference sequence). CDR3 nucleotides: TGCGCCAGTTACTGGACAGGGACTCCCGCCGCAATTTACTACGAGCAGTACTTC. It specifies CASYWTGTPAAIYYEQYF.

V is TRBV28 and J is TRBJ1-1; no clear D. V lost 8 bases and J lost 8, with 9 bases in between. CDR1 is MDHEN and CDR2 is SYDVKM in the germline V gene. CDR3 length: 10 residues. In nucleotides, the CDR3 is TGTGCCAGCGGGAGGGAAGAAGCTTTCTTT. As protein: CASGREEAFF.

The genes are TRBV15 and TRBJ2-3; D is possibly TRBD2 (5 bases). The CDR3 is 15 amino acids. Germline V CDR1 and CDR2: LNHNV, YYDKDF (reference sequence). Between the trimmed V and J ends, which lost 3 bases and 2 bases, there was a span of 12 bases. For the CDR3, the DNA is TGTGCCACCAGCAGGCCTCCGGGGTCCACAGATACGCAGTATTTT. Translation: CATSRPPGSTDTQYF.

V usage is TRBV5-4 and J usage is TRBJ2-1, with 9 bases that match TRBD2. The CDR3 is 14 residues long. With 2 bases clipped from V and 8 bases from J, the junction kept 5 bases outside the gene matches. The germline V gene has CDR1 SGHNT and CDR2 YYREEE (reference sequence). The CDR3 DNA follows: TGTGCCAGCAGCTTACCTAGCGGGAAGTATGAGCAGTTCTTC. As protein: CASSLPSGKYEQFF.

Written as DNA, the CDR3 is TGTGCCACCCAGAGCGACAGGCGGGATTCACCCCTCCACTTT. Amino acid sequence: CATQSDRRDSPLHF. This chain links TRBV24-1 with TRBJ1-6; possible D gene TRBD1, 6 bases. The V end lost 9 bases, the J end lost 8 bases, and 16 bases lay between the germline ends. Germline V gene data show CDR1 as KGHDR and CDR2 as SFDVKD. The CDR3 has 14 residues.

V and J are TRBV7-2 and TRBJ2-5; a weak D match, TRBD2 (7 bases). V lost 3 bases to trimming and J lost 1 base, with 12 bases between them. The CDR3 totals 15 residues. Germline V gene sequence: CDR1 SGHTA, CDR2 FQGNSA. The CDR3: CASSFLAGAQETQYF. CDR3 nucleotides: TGTGCCAGCAGCTTTTTGGCGGGGGCCCAAGAGACCCAGTACTTC.

The CDR3 region has the DNA TGTGCCACCAGTGACCCCGGACTAGCGGGGGGGCATGAGCAGTTCTTC. It is translated as CATSDPGLAGGHEQFF. V gene TRBV24-1 combines with J gene TRBJ2-1; 15 bases map to TRBD2. There are 16 residues in the CDR3. J lost 8 bases, V lost 4 bases, and 5 bases had no gene match. CDR1 KGHDR and CDR2 SFDVKD come from the germline V gene.

The chain links TRBV15 to TRBJ2-5; no reliable D call. The germline V gene encodes CDR1 LNHNV and CDR2 YYDKDF (reference sequence). The CDR3 is 13 residues long. V was shortened by 2 bases and J by 7 bases, with 11 bases between the two germline ends. This CDR3 is CATSRPPAGTQYF. DNA for the CDR3: TGTGCCACCAGCAGACCCCCGGCAGGGACCCAGTACTTC.

V is TRBV27 and J is TRBJ1-2; D ambiguous. The CDR3 covers 10 residues. The V and J ends lost 4 bases and 10 bases respectively, with 7 bases between them. Germline CDR1 MNHEY, CDR2 SMNVEV (reference sequence). This CDR3 is CASSWAFYTF. The CDR3 DNA reads TGTGCCAGCAGTTGGGCGTTCTACACCTTC.

The chain is built from TRBV30 and TRBJ1-4; unclear D gene. V dropped 5 bases and J dropped 5 bases, with 15 bases sitting between them. Germline V gene sequence: CDR1 GTSNPN, CDR2 SVGIG (reference sequence). The CDR3 length is 14 residues. This chain's CDR3 is CAWSRAGFNEKLFF. The DNA of the CDR3 is TGTGCCTGGTCGAGGGCCGGTTTCAATGAAAAACTGTTTTTT.

The gene calls are TRBV28 and TRBJ1-3; D unclear. Germline V gene data show CDR1 as MDHEN and CDR2 as SYDVKM. The CDR3 is 16 amino acids. V lost 1 base to trimming and J lost 0 bases, with 10 bases between them. CDR3 loop: CASSLSRSYSGNTIYF. CDR3 DNA: TGTGCCAGCAGTTTATCCAGGTCCTACTCTGGAAACACCATATATTTT.

On this clone: Germline is not matched at one junction end, which may reflect a read error. Other DNA sequences in the same sample also yield this CDR3. The CDR3 DNA sequence: TGTGCCAGCAGGTTAGGCCCTTTGTTCGGCTACACCTTC. Translated: CASRLGPLFGYTF. The rearrangement uses TRBV11-1 and TRBJ1-2; D remains unclear. This CDR3 region has 13 residues. The germline V gene has CDR1 SGHAT and CDR2 FQDESV (reference sequence).

The V gene is TRBV7-9, the J gene TRBJ1-5; tentatively, D is TRBD1 (6 bases). The V gene's germline CDR1 is SEHNR and CDR2 FQNEAQ (reference sequence). Trimming shortened V by 5 bases and J by 4 bases, and 12 bases separated the two germline ends. The CDR3 length is 14 residues. The CDR3: CASSQDSFNQPQHF. The CDR3 DNA is TGTGCCAGCAGCCAGGACAGTTTTAATCAGCCCCAGCATTTT.

This clone was counted only a few times. V gene TRBV3-1 (or the pseudogene TRBV3-2) combines with J gene TRBJ2-3; 12 nucleotides agree with TRBD2. The V segment lost 2 bases and the J segment 2 bases; nucleotides outside the gene matches: 11. The CDR3 is 19 residues long. Germline V CDR1 and CDR2: LGHDT, YNNKEL (reference sequence). The CDR3 DNA reads TGTGCCAGCAGCCAATGGGCTAGCGGGGGGGCCGGGGCCACAGATACGCAGTATTTT. It translates to CASSQWASGGAGATDTQYF.

The chain links TRBV28 to TRBJ2-6; 11 positions agree with TRBD1. The CDR3 extends over 16 amino acids. The germline gives CDR1 MDHEN, CDR2 SYDVKM. J was trimmed by 3 bases and V by 5 bases; bases with no gene match: 3. CDR3 region: CASSRTGGFGANVLTF. CDR3 bases: TGTGCCAGCAGTAGGACAGGGGGCTTTGGGGCCAACGTCCTGACTTTC.

The chain recombines TRBV7-3 with TRBJ2-5; 10 bases align to TRBD2. With V trimmed by 5 bases and J by 4 bases, 7 bases remained unmatched. This CDR3 is built from 15 residues. Germline assignment: CDR1 SGHTA and CDR2 FQGTGA. The CDR3 region has the DNA TGTGCCAGCAGCCAGAGCGGGGGGGCGGGAGAGACCCAGTACTTC. Amino acids: CASSQSGGAGETQYF. Using reference TRBV7-3 and TRBJ2-5 for the parts outside the CDR3, the full variable domain is GAGVSQTPSNKVTEKGKYVELRCDPISGHTALYWYRQSLGQGPEFLIYFQGTGAADDSGLPNDRFFAVRPEGSVSTLKIQRTERGDSAVYLCASSQSGGAGETQYFGPGTRLLVL.